The subject of this entry is one TCR beta chain. Its cognate antigen has yet to be identified. Base qualities were left out, and no much larger clone turns up one base away. A distance of 10 bases separates the germline ends of V and J, which lose 3 bases and 0 bases respectively. Including the terminal cysteine and phenylalanine, the CDR3 comprises 15 residues. The entry retains the CDR3 DNA only, 45 bases that are in frame from base 1. The germline V gene supplies CDR1 SGHDT and CDR2 YYEEEE. During the collection period, no infections or other immune events were recorded for the healthy donors. Time-dependent variance in a beta-binomial model of T-cell clone differential abundance was calibrated using healthy-donor blood repertoires as a training cohort. The training cohort was composed of roughly 10 healthy donors, 3 female and 7 male. On average the donors were 43 years old, and their ages spanned roughly 25 to 70 years. Whole blood was collected from each healthy donor at three time points spaced 2 to 3 weeks apart and obtained from a commercial supplier. For immunosequencing, genomic DNA was extracted from unsorted whole blood.

The data stem from a study of identifying expanded T cells in peripheral blood (dated by TCRdb to between 2019 and 2020). Turning to the overall study: Technical replicates were generated by sequencing separate aliquots of the same genomic DNA pool, with four replicates compared pairwise. The paper as a whole reports these results and caveats: Both the number of clones called differentially abundant and the false-positive rate were significantly reduced by the beta-binomial model across all healthy-donor time intervals. Across all healthy donors, variance in clone template counts between two-week samples was found to increase significantly with total template count. About 1.1 differentially abundant clones were flagged by the binomial model between technical replicates, whereas about 16 and 20 were flagged over approximately two weeks and four weeks, respectively. The authors expected that biological variance in healthy repertoires might rise further over much longer intervals, such as months to years.

The immunoSEQ Assay, which uses bias-controlled multiplex PCR amplification of genomic DNA, was used to profile TCRbeta CDR3 regions. The study's own analysis went as follows. The absolute abundance of each unique TCRbeta CDR3 region was quantified after sequences were collapsed and filtered. Two models were used to test differential abundance: a binomial model (Fisher-equivalent) and a beta-binomial model that adds time-dependent variance fitted from healthy donors. Clones with fewer than 5 combined templates were excluded, and clones with Benjamini-Hochberg FDR below 0.01 were called differentially abundant. Using the form v = (b*log(k)+a)^2, the beta-binomial variance was modeled as a function of the total template count across the two samples. The table comes from immuneACCESS by way of TCRdb, which keeps in-frame sequences with V and J called. Part of the clones is missing from these tables; in studies checked, under half for an unresolved V gene and the rest for unknown reasons. V and J calls and clone size come straight from that table; D and trimming were deduced from the DNA. Across this sample there are 51,000 or so clones, with roughly 80% seen only once. Jointly, the top ten make up approximately 14% of the sample.

The source of this sequence is a person aged 18-69 years in good health. The rearrangement joined TRBV5-6 to TRBJ2-4; the D segment might be TRBD1 or TRBD2, since each matches 6 bases. Material for sequencing was blood. The CDR3 region has the sequence CASSSRGLAKNIQYF. The DNA sequence reads TGTGCCAGCAGCTCACGGGGGCTAGCCAAAAACATTCAGTACTTC.